This passage covers 30 T cell receptor beta chains from one sample sequenced in a study of cytotoxic CD8 clonotypes in ibrutinib-treated CLL. Clones were read by immunoSEQ multiplex PCR, and TCRdb kept only the in-frame ones, dropping some. The sample holds roughly 160,000 clones, approximately 84% seen once. This specimen was PBMCs, taken after 24 months of ibrutinib treatment. The source of these receptors is a human donor with chronic lymphocytic leukemia.

This chain links TRBV5-1 with TRBJ1-1; 7 bases map to TRBD1. V trimming: 1 base; J trimming: 1 base; junction bases outside the gene matches: 4. Germline V gene data show CDR1 as SGHRS and CDR2 as YFSETQ. The CDR3 consists of 15 residues. CDR3 loop: CASSLQGGPNTEAFF. The CDR3 DNA is TGCGCCAGCAGCTTGCAGGGGGGGCCGAACACTGAAGCTTTCTTT. Supplemented by reference TRBV5-1 and TRBJ1-1, the full variable domain reads KAGVTQTPRYLIKTRGQQVTLSCSPISGHRSVSWYQQTPGQGLQFLFEYFSETQRNKGNFPGRFSGRQFSNSRSEMNVSTLELGDSALYLCASSLQGGPNTEAFFGQGTRLTVV.

In DNA form, the CDR3 reads TGTGCCAGCAGCGCCGCCGGGACAACTAATGAAAAACTGTTTTTT. It translates to CASSAAGTTNEKLFF. J is TRBJ1-4 and V is TRBV9; D uncertain. CDR1 SGDLS and CDR2 YYNGEE come from the germline V gene. The CDR3 contains 15 residues. V shed 3 bases and J shed 0 bases, with 9 bases lying between them.

The chain uses TRBV7-9 and TRBJ1-2; TRBD1 is a possible D gene (5 bases). CDR3 length equals 13 residues. V lost 5 bases to trimming and J lost 2 bases, with 9 bases between them. Germline assignment: CDR1 SEHNR and CDR2 FQNEAQ (reference sequence). In DNA, the CDR3 is TGTGCCAGCAGCAGGGACTTGAACTATGGCTACACCTTC. Translated, it gives CASSRDLNYGYTF. The full variable domain, completed using reference TRBV7-9 and TRBJ1-2, is DTGVSQNPRHKITKRGQNVTFRCDPISEHNRLYWYRQTLGQGPEFLTYFQNEAQLEKSRLLSDRFSAERPKGSFSTLEIQRTEQGDSAMYLCASSRDLNYGYTFGSGTRLTVV.

A single count supports this clone. Possible read error: a much larger clone is one base away. This chain uses TRBV7-8 with TRBJ1-1, with D tentatively TRBD1 (5 bases). Germline loops: CDR1 SGHVS, CDR2 FQNEAQ. Trimming cost V 3 bases and J 5 bases, with 10 bases left between them. This CDR3 spans 13 amino acids. The CDR3 protein is CASSLGGSTEAFF. The CDR3 coding sequence is TGTGCCAGCAGCTTGGGGGGTAGTACTGAAGCTTTCTTT.

The rearrangement links TRBV5-1 to TRBJ1-4, with TRBD1 matching over 9 bases. The V gene end was trimmed by 1 base and the J gene end by 8 bases; junction bases not matched to a gene: 12. Germline V gives CDR1 SGHRS, CDR2 YFSETQ. The CDR3 length is 17 residues. For the CDR3, the DNA is TGCGCCAGCAGCTTGCCGACAACGACAGGGACAGGGGAAAAACTGTTTTTT. Protein product: CASSLPTTTGTGEKLFF.

The J gene is TRBJ2-7, the V gene TRBV5-6; D perhaps matches TRBD1 (6 bases). The CDR3 length is 15 residues. Germline V gene lookup returns CDR1 SGHDT and CDR2 YYEEEE. The germline V and J ends were trimmed by 4 bases and 1 base, with 15 bases remaining between them. The CDR3 sequence is CASSPYRVGSYEQYF. The CDR3 nucleotides are TGTGCCAGCAGCCCCTACAGGGTAGGGTCCTACGAGCAGTACTTC.

This clone has more than one count but fewer than ten. The chain has TRBV9 and TRBJ2-1; unclear D gene. This CDR3 has 15 amino acids. The germline V gene has CDR1 SGDLS and CDR2 YYNGEE. V was trimmed by 0 bases and J by 7 bases, leaving 14 bases between them. CDR3 sequence reads: CASSVGIVLGNEQFF. CDR3 DNA: TGTGCCAGCAGCGTAGGCATAGTTTTGGGTAATGAGCAGTTCTTC.

The rearrangement uses TRBV10-3 and TRBJ1-5; the match to TRBD1 covers 8 bases. V was clipped by 8 bases and J by 6 bases; unmatched bases: 3. Per the germline V gene, CDR1 is ENHRY and CDR2 is SYGVKD. This CDR3 is 12 amino acids long. The DNA of the CDR3 is TGTGCCATCCAGGGGGCAGGTCAGCCCCAGCATTTT. Translated, it gives CAIQGAGQPQHF.

V gene TRBV4-2 combines with J gene TRBJ1-2, with D unresolved. Germline V lookup: CDR1 LGHNA, CDR2 YNFKEQ. V lost 0 bases and J lost 8, with 10 bases in between. This CDR3 region has 13 residues. The CDR3 spells CASSQEWQQGYTF. In DNA form, the CDR3 reads TGTGCCAGCAGCCAAGAATGGCAGCAGGGCTACACCTTC.

The chain recombines TRBV11-3 with TRBJ2-1, with 16 bases aligning to TRBD2. Germline V CDR1 and CDR2: SGHNT, YENEEA. The CDR3 has 17 residues. V dropped 5 bases and J dropped 8; count of bases not matched to a gene: 9. The CDR3 region has the DNA TGTGCCAGCAGCCAAAAGCGCGGGACTAGCGGGAGGGATGAGCAGTTCTTC. Encoded protein: CASSQKRGTSGRDEQFF.

The gene calls are TRBV30 and TRBJ2-7; D gene uncertain. This CDR3 comprises 13 residues. Per the germline V gene, CDR1 is GTSNPN and CDR2 is SVGIG (reference sequence). The V and J ends lost 5 bases and 0 bases respectively, with 11 bases between them. The CDR3 bases are TGTGCCTGGGAACGGCTGACCTCCTACGAGCAGTACTTC. Translation gives CAWERLTSYEQYF. The entire variable domain, with the rest obtained from reference TRBV30 and TRBJ2-7, is as follows: SQTIHQWPATLVQPVGSPLSLECTVEGTSNPNLYWYRQAAGRGLQLLFYSVGIGQISSEVPQNLSASRPQDRQFILSSKKLLLSDSGFYLCAWERLTSYEQYFGPGTRLTVT.

CDR3 sequence reads: CASSFYSGGNTIYF. As DNA, the CDR3 is TGCGCCAGCAGCTTCTACAGCGGGGGAAACACCATATATTTT. The chain is built from TRBV5-1 and TRBJ1-3; D is ambiguous. Germline values: CDR1 SGHRS, CDR2 YFSETQ. Trimming cost V 2 bases and J 4 bases, with 10 bases left between them. The CDR3 loop spans 14 amino acids.

The chain has TRBV6-6 and TRBJ2-7, with 9 nucleotides matching TRBD1. Germline loops: CDR1 MNHNY, CDR2 SVGAGI (reference sequence). The V and J ends lost 2 bases and 4 bases, in that order; junction bases with no gene match: 3. This CDR3 spans 14 amino acids. This chain's CDR3 is CASSYGDRGYEQYF. The CDR3 nucleotides are TGTGCCAGCAGTTACGGCGACAGGGGGTACGAGCAGTACTTC.

The chain has TRBV7-2 and TRBJ2-1; possibly TRBD2 for D (6 bases). The V and J ends lost 3 bases and 6 bases respectively, with 9 bases between them. The CDR3 is made up of 13 amino acids. The germline CDR1 and CDR2 sequences are SGHTA and FQGNSA. The CDR3: CASSFRRANEQFF. The CDR3, as DNA: TGTGCCAGCAGCTTCCGGAGGGCCAATGAGCAGTTCTTC.

The chain employs TRBV30 and TRBJ2-7; D gene unclear. Germline CDR1 reads GTSNPN; CDR2 reads SVGIG (reference sequence). Trimming left V 1 base short and J 2 bases short, with 9 bases between. This CDR3 region has 13 residues. The CDR3 loop is CAWSEDGPYEQYF. The CDR3 DNA follows: TGTGCCTGGAGTGAAGACGGACCCTACGAGCAGTACTTC.

The chain joins TRBV7-2 to TRBJ2-3; D is possibly TRBD1 or TRBD2 (5 bases each). V was shortened by 4 bases and J by 3 bases, with 14 bases between the two germline ends. The CDR3 runs to 15 residues. Germline-derived CDR1 and CDR2 are SGHTA and FQGNSA. The CDR3 loop is CASSSRGGGTDTQYF. Written as DNA, the CDR3 is TGTGCCAGCAGCTCCCGAGGTGGGGGAACAGATACGCAGTATTTT.

The table lists this clone with a few counts. The rearrangement joins TRBV5-1 to TRBJ2-7; 7 bases map to TRBD1. V shed 4 bases, J shed 5 bases, and the junction held 9 bases outside the gene matches. Germline lookup yields CDR1 SGHRS and CDR2 YFSETQ. The CDR3 contains 14 residues. This CDR3 is CASSPLTGTNEQYF. CDR3 bases: TGCGCCAGCAGCCCATTGACAGGGACGAACGAGCAGTACTTC.

This chain connects TRBV19 to TRBJ2-2; D ambiguous. The CDR3 runs to 12 residues. The germline gives CDR1 LNHDA, CDR2 SQIVND (reference sequence). Trimming cost V 5 bases and J 5 bases, with 6 bases left between them. The CDR3 spells CASSLVTGELFF. In DNA form, the CDR3 reads TGTGCCAGTAGTCTCGTTACCGGGGAGCTGTTTTTT.

The chain links TRBV6-1 to TRBJ1-4; 9 bases line up with TRBD1. V lost 8 bases and J lost 5; bases outside the gene matches: 9. Germline V gives CDR1 MNHNS, CDR2 SASEGT. The CDR3 has 15 residues. CDR3 residues: CASRTGGRGNEKLFF. Here the CDR3 DNA reads TGTGCCAGCCGCACAGGGGGCAGGGGGAATGAAAAACTGTTTTTT.

A note on this clone: At one end, the junction sequence differs from germline, possibly due to a read error. The chain combines TRBV7-7 with TRBJ1-6; 7 bases fit TRBD1. The CDR3 has 14 residues. Germline loops: CDR1 SSHAT, CDR2 FNYEAQ (reference sequence). The CDR3 DNA sequence: TGTGCTAGCAGATCCGGGACAGCTAATTCACCCCTCCACTTT. As protein: CASRSGTANSPLHF. Full variable domain (missing parts from reference TRBV7-7 and TRBJ1-6): GAGVSQSPRYKVTKRGQDVTLRCDPISSHATLYWYQQALGQGPEFLTYFNYEAQPDKSGLPSDRFSAERPEGSISTLTIQRTEQRDSAMYRCASRSGTANSPLHFGNGTRLTVT.

The V call is TRBV7-2, the J call TRBJ1-1, with 8 positions matching TRBD1. Losses at the gene ends were 8 bases for V and 5 bases for J; bases not matched to a gene: 13. The CDR3 is 15 amino acids. Germline CDR1 SGHTA, CDR2 FQGNSA. The CDR3 loop reads CASRPGDRWMTEAFF. DNA for the CDR3: TGTGCCAGCCGACCCGGGGACAGGTGGATGACTGAAGCTTTCTTT. The full variable domain, with the rest looked up from reference TRBV7-2 and TRBJ1-1, is GAGVSQSPSNKVTEKGKDVELRCDPISGHTALYWYRQSLGQGLEFLIYFQGNSAPDKSGLPSDRFSAERTGGSVSTLTIQRTQQEDSAVYLCASRPGDRWMTEAFFGQGTRLTVV.

The chain recombines TRBV19 with TRBJ2-3; 9 bases are shared with TRBD2. The CDR3 has 16 residues. CDR1 LNHDA and CDR2 SQIVND come from the germline V gene (reference sequence). Trimming removed 8 bases from V and 4 bases from J; junction bases left unmatched: 13. CDR3 DNA sequence: TGTGCCAGTGACCCGCGCGGGAGGGCCTACTCAGATACGCAGTATTTT. Protein: CASDPRGRAYSDTQYF.

The rearrangement links TRBV7-8 to TRBJ1-6; the D is unclear. The CDR3 contains 16 residues. V shed 5 bases and J shed 6 bases, with 17 bases lying between them. Germline V CDR1 and CDR2: SGHVS, FQNEAQ. CDR3 sequence (DNA): TGTGCCAGCAGCCAAACCCGGTTGCTCTTTAATTCACCCCTCCACTTT. Protein sequence: CASSQTRLLFNSPLHF. Together with reference TRBV7-8 and TRBJ1-6, the CDR3 gives the full variable domain: GAGVSQSPRYKVAKRGQDVALRCDPISGHVSLFWYQQALGQGPEFLTYFQNEAQLDKSGLPSDRFFAERPEGSVSTLKIQRTQQEDSAVYLCASSQTRLLFNSPLHFGNGTRLTVT.

This clone was observed once. The chain couples TRBV14 to TRBJ1-2; D is unresolved. Between the trimmed V and J ends, which lost 4 bases and 3 bases, there was a span of 12 bases. The length of the CDR3 is 14 residues. Germline CDR1 is SGHDN and CDR2 is FVKESK. CDR3 sequence: CASSPRRGDYGYTF. CDR3 nucleotide sequence: TGTGCCAGCAGCCCGCGGAGAGGAGACTATGGCTACACCTTC.

The rearrangement joins TRBV6-5 to TRBJ2-7; D is unclear. Trimming took 6 bases from V and 2 from J, leaving 17 bases between them. From germline, CDR1 is MNHEY and CDR2 SVGAGI. CDR3 size: 15 residues. CDR3 bases: TGTGCCAGCAGACCGACCTCCGCCGTCCCCTACGAGCAGTACTTC. Its translation is CASRPTSAVPYEQYF.

The chain links TRBV2 to TRBJ1-5, with D possibly TRBD1 on 5 matching bases. The germline V gene has CDR1 SNHLY and CDR2 FYNNEI. V was cut by 7 bases and J by 0 bases, with 13 bases left in between. This CDR3 contains 15 residues. Written as DNA, the CDR3 is TGTGCCAGCATTCGGGACCTGTATAGCAATCAGCCCCAGCATTTT. Translating gives CASIRDLYSNQPQHF.

The gene calls are TRBV5-4 and TRBJ2-1; perhaps TRBD1 as D (5 bases). The CDR3 consists of 13 residues. Germline V lookup: CDR1 SGHNT, CDR2 YYREEE (reference sequence). Trimming left V 2 bases short and J 10 bases short, with 13 bases between. CDR3 protein: CASSFPGKVEQFF. CDR3 coding DNA: TGTGCCAGCAGCTTCCCAGGGAAGGTGGAGCAGTTCTTC.

The chain carries TRBV7-2 and TRBJ2-4, with D tentatively TRBD2 (5 bases). Between the trimmed V and J ends, which lost 5 bases and 1 base, there was a span of 18 bases. This CDR3 region has 17 residues. Germline V gives CDR1 SGHTA, CDR2 FQGNSA. In DNA, the CDR3 is TGTGCCAGCAGCGTCGCGGGCAGAGGGCAGGCCAAAAACATTCAGTACTTC. This gives the protein CASSVAGRGQAKNIQYF.

The rearrangement joins TRBV6-1 to TRBJ1-1; 9 bases are shared with TRBD1. CDR3 size: 14 residues. Germline V gene sequence: CDR1 MNHNS, CDR2 SASEGT. V lost 8 bases to trimming and J lost 5 bases; unmatched junction nucleotides: 9. CDR3 loop: CASARDRASTEAFF. CDR3 in DNA: TGTGCCAGCGCCCGGGACAGGGCGTCTACTGAAGCTTTCTTT.

This rearrangement joins TRBV6-5 to TRBJ1-5; D remains ambiguous. Trimming pared 4 bases from V and 2 bases from J, leaving 12 bases between. Germline lookup yields CDR1 MNHEY and CDR2 SVGAGI. The CDR3 spans 15 residues. The DNA for the CDR3 is TGTGCCAGCAGTTCCCGAGGGTTTGGCAATCAGCCCCAGCATTTT. Translation: CASSSRGFGNQPQHF.